This TCR beta chain was identified in a study of cytomegalovirus exposure and HLA in healthy donors. Study in general: T cells numbering about 179 million yielded roughly 120 million unique TCR beta sequences in an earlier analysis.

This clone has just a few counts. The antigen is undetermined. A multiplex PCR was run with 60 Vbeta primers and 13 Jbeta primers. Assay used: immunoSEQ multiplex PCR; TCRdb lists only in-frame clones, some missing. The sample shows some 170,000 clones, around 81% of them seen only once. Whole-study results and caveats: A later analysis linked a missense DCLRE1C variant to TCR beta V- and J-gene trimming. As was reported, the classifier diagnosed cytomegalovirus status with high specificity and sensitivity. About 90% or about 30% of the time was how often most TCR beta V segments were productive, according to an earlier analysis.

The CDR3 is 16 amino acids. V was pared by 3 bases and J by 3 bases, with 5 bases of the junction left unmatched. Germline CDR1 and CDR2: MDHEN and SYDVKM. The receptor was isolated from a woman aged 40 to 50 in good health and CMV-seronegative. V usage is TRBV28 and J usage is TRBJ2-1; 10 bases fit TRBD2. Sequenced material: PBMCs. CDR3 coding DNA: TGTGCCAGCAGTTTGAGCGGACTAGCGGTCTACAATGAGCAGTTCTTC. It specifies CASSLSGLAVYNEQFF.